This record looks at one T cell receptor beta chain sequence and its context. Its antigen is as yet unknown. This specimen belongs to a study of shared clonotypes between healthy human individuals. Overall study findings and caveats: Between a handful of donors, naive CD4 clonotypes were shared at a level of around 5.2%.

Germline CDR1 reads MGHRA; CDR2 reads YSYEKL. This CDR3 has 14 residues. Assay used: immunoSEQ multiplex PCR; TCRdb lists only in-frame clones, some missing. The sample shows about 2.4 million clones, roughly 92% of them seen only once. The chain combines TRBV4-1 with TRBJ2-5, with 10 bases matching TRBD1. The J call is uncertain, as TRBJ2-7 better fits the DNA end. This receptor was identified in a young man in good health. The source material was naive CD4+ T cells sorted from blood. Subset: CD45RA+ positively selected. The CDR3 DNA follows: TGCGCCAGCAGCCCAGGACAGGGGGCCTACGAGCAGTACTTC. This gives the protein CASSPGQGAYEQYF.